The 13 T cell receptor beta chains presented below share a single source sample, sequenced in a study of spatial heterogeneity in lung cancer (dated by TCRdb to between 2017 and 2020). Interpreted using the paper, the time point label stands for: sample taken at primary tumor resection. Libraries were constructed by 5' RACE. The data were produced on a NextSeq 500. TCRdb reworked the public reads: Q25 trimming with fastp, MiXCR clone assembly, productive beta chains retained. Rows merge per CDR3 protein into single entries with the most common DNA and genes. The sample has approximately 9,300 distinct CDR3 sequences on record, roughly 6% of them singletons. The top ten clonotypes cover roughly 31% of the sample. The specimen was normal lung tissue next to the tumor, collected at surgery. All receptors derive from a male donor with early-stage non-small cell lung cancer.

This clonotype was seen many times. The rearrangement joins TRBV2 to TRBJ1-2; possible D gene TRBD1, 5 bases. Trimming took 7 bases from V and 6 from J, leaving 12 bases between them. CDR1 SNHLY and CDR2 FYNNEI come from the germline V gene. This CDR3 is built from 12 residues. CDR3 sequence reads: CASKGSEDGYTF. CDR3 coding DNA: TGTGCCAGCAAGGGGAGCGAGGATGGCTACACCTTC.

This clonotype was counted once. V is TRBV3-1 and J is TRBJ2-2; TRBD2 matches 10 bases. Germline loops: CDR1 LGHDT, CDR2 YNNKEL (reference sequence). V lost 6 bases, J lost 5 bases, and 3 bases stayed unmatched. CDR3 size: 14 residues. The CDR3 bases are TGTGCCAGCAGACTAGCGGGACTAACCGGGGAGCTGTTTTTT. Translated: CASRLAGLTGELFF. The full variable domain, completed using reference TRBV3-1 and TRBJ2-2, is DTAVSQTPKYLVTQMGNDKSIKCEQNLGHDTMYWYKQDSKKFLKIMFSYNNKELIINETVPNRFSPKSPDKAHLNLHINSLELGDSAVYFCASRLAGLTGELFFGEGSRLTVL.

In this sample, this clonotype turned up many times. The DNA for the CDR3 is TGTGCCAGCAGCTTAGGAGCTAGCGCCCTATACGAGCAGTACTTC. Its protein product is CASSLGASALYEQYF. The rearrangement uses TRBV7-2 and TRBJ2-7; a possible D gene is TRBD2 (6 bases). In germline, CDR1 is SGHTA, CDR2 FQGNSA. This CDR3 region has 15 residues. V lost 1 base, J lost 4 bases, and 14 bases lay in between.

This clonotype has ten or more counts. J is TRBJ1-6 and V is TRBV20-1; no clear D. V was clipped by 0 bases and J by 8 bases, with 8 bases between them. The CDR3 has 13 residues. In germline, CDR1 is DFQATT, CDR2 SNEGSKA (reference sequence). This CDR3 reads CSARDPRDSPLHF. The CDR3 coding sequence is TGCAGTGCTAGAGATCCCCGAGATTCACCCCTCCACTTT.

This clonotype was detected only a few times. V and J are TRBV29-1 and TRBJ2-7; no clear D gene. Germline V gene data show CDR1 as SQVTM and CDR2 as ANQGSEA. The V and J ends lost 6 bases and 1 base respectively, with 10 bases between them. This CDR3 has 12 amino acids. The CDR3 nucleotides read TGCAGCGTCGCCAGCGCGTCCTACGAGCAGTACTTC. Protein product: CSVASASYEQYF.

This clonotype was detected ten times or more. This chain links TRBV11-2 with TRBJ1-4, with a possible D match to TRBD1 (5 bases). The CDR3 covers 15 residues. The V gene lost 0 bases and the J gene lost 4 bases, with 9 bases spanning the gap. CDR1 SGHAT and CDR2 FQNNGV come from the germline V gene. The CDR3 reads CASSLEAGNNEKLFF. CDR3 DNA sequence: TGTGCCAGCAGCTTAGAGGCAGGGAATAATGAAAAACTGTTTTTT.

In its sample, this clonotype was seen many times. The chain carries TRBV6-1 and TRBJ2-2; 8 bases agree with TRBD1. Germline assignment: CDR1 MNHNS and CDR2 SASEGT. J gave up 4 bases and V 7 bases, and 5 bases lay outside the gene matches. The CDR3 length is 14 residues. The DNA for the CDR3 is TGTGCCAGCAAAAGTACAGGGGGCACCGGGGAGCTGTTTTTT. Amino acid sequence: CASKSTGGTGELFF.

In this sample, this clonotype turned up many times. The chain has TRBV5-1 and TRBJ1-1; 7 nucleotides align to TRBD1. V shed 5 bases, J shed 0 bases, and the junction held 7 bases outside the gene matches. The germline V gene has CDR1 SGHRS and CDR2 YFSETQ. CDR3 size: 15 residues. Written as DNA, the CDR3 is TGCGCCAGCAGTTTACAGGGGACCATGAACACTGAAGCTTTCTTT. Translating gives CASSLQGTMNTEAFF.

Only a few counts were recorded for this clonotype. CDR3 DNA sequence: TGTGCCAGCAGCGTATCACAGGGGGGCAACATTCAGTACTTC. Translating gives CASSVSQGGNIQYF. The chain combines TRBV9 with TRBJ2-4; TRBD1 matches 8 bases. V gave up 1 base and J gave up 7 bases; unmatched junction bases: 4. Germline assignment: CDR1 SGDLS and CDR2 YYNGEE. The CDR3 spans 14 residues.

In its sample, this clonotype was seen many times. The CDR3 nucleotides are TGTGCCACTCGGGCCTCCGGGAACCGAAACACCATATATTTT. It is translated as CATRASGNRNTIYF. The chain couples TRBV24-1 to TRBJ1-3; D gene ambiguous. Trimming stripped 10 bases from V and 5 bases from J, with 17 bases between. This CDR3 comprises 14 residues. The germline gives CDR1 KGHDR, CDR2 SFDVKD.

The chain employs TRBV7-2 and TRBJ1-2; D may be TRBD1 (6 bases). In germline, CDR1 is SGHTA, CDR2 FQGNSA. The CDR3 sequence is 12 residues long. Trimming pared 1 base from V and 7 bases from J, leaving 7 bases between. The CDR3 spells CASSLDRAGYTF. CDR3 nucleotides: TGTGCCAGCAGCTTAGACAGGGCTGGCTACACCTTC.

The chain's CDR3 is CSVGGLNEQFF. The CDR3, as DNA: TGCAGCGTTGGGGGACTGAATGAGCAGTTCTTC. V gene TRBV29-1 combines with J gene TRBJ2-1; possibly TRBD2 for D (6 bases). CDR1 SQVTM and CDR2 ANQGSEA come from the germline V gene. CDR3 length equals 11 residues. V lost 4 bases, J lost 7 bases, and 8 bases lay in between.

About this clonotype itself: The junction and the germline gene differ at one end; a read error may be behind it. The chain combines TRBV5-1 with TRBJ2-2; unclear D gene. CDR3 length equals 14 residues. The germline V gene has CDR1 SGHRS and CDR2 YFSETQ. Here the CDR3 reads CANSLAKSTGELFF. The CDR3, as DNA: TGCGCCAACAGCTTGGCCAAATCCACCGGGGAGCTGTTTTTT. Filled out from reference TRBV5-1 and TRBJ2-2, the complete variable domain reads KAGVTQTPRYLIKTRGQQVTLSCSPISGHRSVSWYQQTPGQGLQFLFEYFSETQRNKGNFPGRFSGRQFSNSRSEMNVSTLELGDSALYLCANSLAKSTGELFFGEGSRLTVL.